This T cell receptor beta chain originates from a study of PD-L1 blockade in urothelial cancer. This clone appeared once. CDR1 and CDR2 from the germline V gene are MNHNS and SASEGT. The length of the CDR3 is 13 residues. Deletions cut 6 bases from V and 4 bases from J, with 13 bases between. Using immunoSEQ multiplex PCR, the repertoire was profiled, and TCRdb retains in-frame clones only, with some absent. The sample lists around 70,000 clones, about 90% occurring once. Indicated time point: pretreatment peripheral blood. Sequencing used PBMCs, obtained around atezolizumab (anti-PD-L1) treatment. The TCR was taken from a man in his 70s with urothelial cancer. The J gene is TRBJ2-7, the V gene TRBV6-1, with D unclear. CDR3 sequence (DNA): TGTGCCAGCAGCAGAGCCCTAGAGTACGAGCAGTACTTC. Amino acids: CASSRALEYEQYF.